This T cell receptor (beta chain) appears in the sequencing data of a study of T cells expressing NK-cell markers. Findings and caveats of the study: These clonotypes also led the CD3+CD56-NKG2C+ fraction in several donors.

On this clonotype itself: Its cognate antigen is unknown.

TCRdb re-called the 5' RACE reads and gives one entry per CDR3 protein, without DNA. This sample's table reports 150,000 to 180,000 distinct CDR3 sequences. Specimen: blood T cells: a sorted CD56 or NKG2C T cell subset, CD4+ or CD8+ T cells, or bulk PBMC T cells (not recorded which). The clonotype originates from a woman aged 45-59 years in good health.

CDR3 sequence: CSVRQGGGELFF. V usage is TRBV29-1 and J usage is TRBJ2-2; absent DNA, TCRdb's TRBD1 call cannot be checked. Germline CDR1 SQVTM, CDR2 ANQGSEA. The CDR3 extends over 12 amino acids.